These 22 T cell receptor beta chains originate from one sample sequenced in a study of control samples from healthy donors and cancer patients. Sequenced by immunoSEQ multiplex PCR; TCRdb stores in-frame clones only, minus some. The sample includes a few hundred thousand clones, approximately 92% of them seen just once. Sequencing input: PBMCs. The receptors were sampled from a middle-aged man with head and neck cancer.

To note about this clone: Other DNA sequences in this specimen translate into the identical CDR3. V usage is TRBV19 and J usage is TRBJ1-1; TRBD1 might be the D (5 bases). This CDR3 is built from 12 residues. Trimming left V 7 bases short and J 1 base short, with 7 bases between. Germline-derived CDR1 and CDR2 are LNHDA and SQIVND (reference sequence). CDR3 loop: CASTRANTEAFF. CDR3 bases: TGTGCCAGTACCAGGGCGAACACTGAAGCTTTCTTT.

This sequence joins TRBV2 and TRBJ2-4; TRBD1 matches 9 bases. CDR3 size: 14 residues. The germline V gene has CDR1 SNHLY and CDR2 FYNNEI. Trimming cost V 4 bases and J 8 bases; bases outside gene matches: 6. CDR3 amino acids: CASSVTGGKDIQYF. Written as DNA, the CDR3 is TGTGCCAGCAGTGTGACAGGGGGGAAGGACATTCAGTACTTC.

The CDR3, as DNA: TGTGCCAGCAGTTTATCTGGGACAGTATACAATGAGCAGTTCTTC. Residues: CASSLSGTVYNEQFF. J is TRBJ2-1 and V is TRBV27; 7 bases are a match to TRBD1. Germline assignment: CDR1 MNHEY and CDR2 SMNVEV (reference sequence). The CDR3 sequence is 15 residues long. Trimming removed 0 bases from V and 4 bases from J; junction bases left unmatched: 3.

This chain uses TRBV7-9 with TRBJ2-3, with 9 bases that match TRBD1. Looked up from germline, CDR1 is SEHNR and CDR2 is FQNEAQ (reference sequence). Germline trimming cut 5 bases from V and 0 bases from J; bases unmatched to any gene: 12. CDR3 length: 18 amino acids. The CDR3 nucleotides read TGTGCCAGCAGCGAGCGCCTTGGACAGGGGCCTAGCACAGATACGCAGTATTTT. This encodes CASSERLGQGPSTDTQYF.

The CDR3: CASSLGGRLEQYF. For the CDR3, the DNA is TGTGCCAGCAGCTTAGGAGGGCGGCTCGAGCAGTACTTC. The genes are TRBV7-2 and TRBJ2-7; possibly TRBD2 for D (5 bases). This CDR3 contains 13 residues. The V gene's germline CDR1 is SGHTA and CDR2 FQGNSA. V was shortened by 1 base and J by 6 bases, with 10 bases between the two germline ends.

The chain recombines TRBV9 with TRBJ1-1; D remains unclear. The CDR3 has 13 amino acids. Germline V gene lookup returns CDR1 SGDLS and CDR2 YYNGEE. Trimming left V 6 bases short and J 5 bases short, with 14 bases between. The CDR3 region is CASNPKGGTEAFF. For the CDR3, the DNA is TGTGCCAGCAATCCTAAAGGAGGAACTGAAGCTTTCTTT.

The chain couples TRBV7-2 to TRBJ1-1; TRBD1 matches at 9 bases. CDR3 length equals 14 residues. The germline CDR1 and CDR2 sequences are SGHTA and FQGNSA. Trimming removed 6 bases from V and 3 bases from J; junction bases left unmatched: 5. The CDR3 reads CASRPGQGYTEAFF. DNA for the CDR3: TGTGCCAGCAGACCCGGACAGGGGTACACTGAAGCTTTCTTT.

The V gene is TRBV12-3 or TRBV12-4, the J gene TRBJ1-4, with 8 bases fitting TRBD1. V gave up 4 bases and J gave up 13 bases; unmatched junction bases: 5. The CDR3 length is 12 residues. CDR3 coding DNA: TGTGCCAGCAGTTACGACAGGGGAACACTGTTTTTT. This codes for CASSYDRGTLFF.

Concerning this clone: The junction departs from the called germline gene at one end, perhaps through a read error. V usage is TRBV2 and J usage is TRBJ2-7, with D hard to call. CDR1 is SNHLY and CDR2 is FYNNEI in the germline V gene. The CDR3 has 11 amino acids. CDR3 region: CASSEENHPHF. CDR3 sequence (DNA): TGTGCCAGCAGTGAAGAGAACCACCCACACTTC.

The V and J genes are TRBV9 and TRBJ1-5, with 9 positions matching TRBD1. Germline loops: CDR1 SGDLS, CDR2 YYNGEE. CDR3 length: 15 residues. The V gene end was trimmed by 0 bases and the J gene end by 8 bases; junction bases not matched to a gene: 6. This CDR3 is CASSVAGTGMEPQHF. DNA for the CDR3: TGTGCCAGCAGCGTAGCCGGGACAGGGATGGAGCCCCAGCATTTT. Full variable domain (missing parts from reference TRBV9 and TRBJ1-5): DSGVTQTPKHLITATGQRVTLRCSPRSGDLSVYWYQQSLDQGLQFLIQYYNGEERAKGNILERFSAQQFPDLHSELNLSSLELGDSALYFCASSVAGTGMEPQHFGDGTRLSIL.

The V and J genes are TRBV29-1 and TRBJ1-5, with D unresolved. The CDR3 covers 14 residues. Germline assignment: CDR1 SQVTM and CDR2 ANQGSEA. The V gene lost 4 bases and the J gene lost 2 bases, with 12 bases spanning the gap. The CDR3 bases are TGCAGCGTTGGGGATCCCGGGGGCAATCAGCCCCAGCATTTT. It encodes CSVGDPGGNQPQHF.

This sequence joins TRBV7-2 and TRBJ2-7; D is ambiguous. Between the trimmed V and J ends, which lost 5 bases and 6 bases, there was a span of 11 bases. The germline CDR1 and CDR2 sequences are SGHTA and FQGNSA. The CDR3 covers 12 residues. This CDR3 is CASSRRSSEQYF. CDR3 nucleotide sequence: TGTGCCAGCAGCCGAAGGAGCTCCGAGCAGTACTTC. The whole variable domain, filled in from reference TRBV7-2 and TRBJ2-7, reads GAGVSQSPSNKVTEKGKDVELRCDPISGHTALYWYRQSLGQGLEFLIYFQGNSAPDKSGLPSDRFSAERTGGSVSTLTIQRTQQEDSAVYLCASSRRSSEQYFGPGTRLTVT.

The gene calls are TRBV5-1 and TRBJ2-5, with D tentatively TRBD1 (6 bases). The CDR3 consists of 14 residues. Germline loops: CDR1 SGHRS, CDR2 YFSETQ. V lost 6 bases and J lost 3, with 15 bases in between. The CDR3 region is CASNQGPREETQYF. CDR3 sequence (DNA): TGCGCCAGCAACCAGGGGCCGAGGGAAGAGACCCAGTACTTC.

The J gene is TRBJ1-3, the V gene TRBV30, with D tentatively TRBD1 (6 bases). V lost 5 bases to trimming and J lost 4 bases, with 18 bases between them. This CDR3 region has 15 residues. Germline V CDR1 and CDR2: GTSNPN, SVGIG (reference sequence). The CDR3 loop reads CAWGPTDSLGNTIYF. The DNA for the CDR3 is TGTGCCTGGGGCCCAACGGACAGTCTCGGAAACACCATATATTTT.

The chain has TRBV27 and TRBJ1-2, with TRBD1 matching 7 bases. V lost 3 bases and J lost 6; bases outside the gene matches: 4. The germline CDR1 and CDR2 sequences are MNHEY and SMNVEV (reference sequence). This CDR3 comprises 13 residues. DNA of the CDR3: TGTGCCAGCAGTTTGACAGGGTATAATGGCTACACCTTC. Translating it yields CASSLTGYNGYTF.

The chain is built from TRBV27 and TRBJ2-1, with D possibly matching TRBD2 (6 bases). With 4 bases removed from V and 2 bases from J, the gap between germline ends came to 15 bases. Germline values: CDR1 MNHEY, CDR2 SMNVEV (reference sequence). The length of the CDR3 is 16 residues. CDR3 sequence (DNA): TGTGCCAGCAGTTGGGGCCGGGACTGGACCTACAATGAGCAGTTCTTC. It codes for CASSWGRDWTYNEQFF.

This rearrangement joins TRBV28 to TRBJ2-3; maybe TRBD2 (6 bases). Trimming removed 1 base at V and 4 bases at J, with 12 bases between. Per the germline V gene, CDR1 is MDHEN and CDR2 is SYDVKM. The CDR3 covers 15 residues. CDR3 coding DNA: TGTGCCAGCAGTTTATTTCCGGGAGTCGCAGATACGCAGTATTTT. Amino acids: CASSLFPGVADTQYF.

This chain uses TRBV21-1 with TRBJ2-5. TRBV21-1 corresponds to a pseudogene. CDR3 size: 16 residues. The CDR3 spells CASTQSPGPLSRDQYF. The CDR3 DNA follows: TGTGCCAGCACCCAGAGTCCGGGACCGCTATCAAGAGACCAGTACTTC.

The chain couples TRBV6-6 to TRBJ2-3; D gene ambiguous. The CDR3 totals 14 residues. V was trimmed by 0 bases and J by 1 base, leaving 5 bases between them. The germline V gene has CDR1 MNHNY and CDR2 SVGAGI (reference sequence). CDR3 region: CASSYSRGTDTQYF. CDR3 in DNA: TGTGCCAGCAGTTACTCCCGTGGCACAGATACGCAGTATTTT.

With respect to this clone: The same CDR3 is also encoded by other DNA sequences in this sample. The chain carries TRBV5-1 and TRBJ2-2; D is unclear. Deletions cut 4 bases from V and 0 bases from J, with 4 bases between. This CDR3 contains 13 residues. Looked up from germline, CDR1 is SGHRS and CDR2 is YFSETQ. The CDR3 DNA follows: TGCGCCAGCAGCCCCTCGAACACCGGGGAGCTGTTTTTT. Protein: CASSPSNTGELFF. Based on the CDR3 plus reference TRBV5-1 and TRBJ2-2, the full variable domain is KAGVTQTPRYLIKTRGQQVTLSCSPISGHRSVSWYQQTPGQGLQFLFEYFSETQRNKGNFPGRFSGRQFSNSRSEMNVSTLELGDSALYLCASSPSNTGELFFGEGSRLTVL.

In its sample, this clone was seen once. The chain has TRBV5-5 and TRBJ1-1, with 8 bases identical to TRBD1. The CDR3 spans 13 residues. CDR1 is SGHKS, CDR2 YYEKEE, per germline (reference sequence). The V gene end was trimmed by 3 bases and the J gene end by 10 bases; junction bases not matched to a gene: 8. CDR3 bases: TGTGCCAGCAGCTACCTGGGACAGGATCGAGCTTTCTTT. Its protein is CASSYLGQDRAFF. The full variable domain, with the rest looked up from reference TRBV5-5 and TRBJ1-1, is DAGVTQSPTHLIKTRGQQVTLRCSPISGHKSVSWYQQVLGQGPQFIFQYYEKEERGRGNFPDRFSARQFPNYSSELNVNALLLGDSALYLCASSYLGQDRAFFGQGTRLTVV.

J is TRBJ2-2 and V is TRBV24-1; TRBD1 matches at 8 bases. CDR1 and CDR2 (germline): KGHDR, SFDVKD. The trim removed 5 bases at V and 5 bases at J, leaving 6 bases unmatched. The CDR3 is 15 amino acids. CDR3: CATSVGRGRTGELFF. CDR3 DNA sequence: TGTGCCACCAGTGTCGGCAGGGGGCGAACCGGGGAGCTGTTTTTT.